These T cell receptor beta chains were read from a single sample in a study of T cell responses to AZD1222 COVID-19 vaccine. Clones were read by immunoSEQ multiplex PCR, and TCRdb kept only the in-frame ones, dropping some. The sample holds 120,000 to 150,000 clones, around four fifths seen once. The source was peripheral blood, collected on day 0 of MenACWY control vaccination. These receptors came from an adult in good health. Each CDR3 is given with its conserved first and last residue. D genes are given only for firm matches. Rows give clone size only sometimes, using once, few, many, or a class for an expanded clone.

NA	TRBV28	NA	TRBJ1-2	TGTGCCAGCAGTTTACTGGCAGAAGACTATGGCTACACCTTC	CASSLLAEDYGYTF
TRBD1	TRBV13	NA	TRBJ1-4	TGTGCCAGCAGCCTGAGGCAGGGGGCTACTAATGAAAAACTGTTTTTT	CASSLRQGATNEKLFF
NA	TRBV29-1	NA	TRBJ1-3	TGCAGCGTTGGGAAGTCCACCTCTGGAAACACCATATATTTT	CSVGKSTSGNTIYF
NA	TRBV7-9	NA	TRBJ2-1	TGTGCCAGCAGCTTATCGACCCAGCGATATTACAATGAGCAGTTCTTC	CASSLSTQRYYNEQFF
TRBD2	TRBV7-9	NA	TRBJ2-6	TGTGCCAGCAGCTCCAAGCGGGGGAGCCTCACGGGGGCCAACGTCCTGACTTTC	CASSSKRGSLTGANVLTF
TRBD1	TRBV4-2	NA	TRBJ1-1	TGTGCCAGCAGCCAAGATCAGGATGTATGGGGACAGTTT	CASSQDQDVWGQF
NA	TRBV7-9	NA	TRBJ1-2	TGTGCCAGCAGCAAAATGGTGGGGGCAAACTATGGCTACACCTTC	CASSKMVGANYGYTF
NA	TRBV6-5	NA	TRBJ1-6	TGTGCCAGCAGCAGAACAGGGCAGTGGTCACCCCTCCACTTT	CASSRTGQWSPLHF
NA	TRBV7-2	NA	TRBJ1-2	TGTGCCAGCAGCCAACGAGGAGGCTACACCTTC	CASSQRGGYTF
NA	TRBV24-1	NA	TRBJ1-2	TGTGCCACCAGTCGTGGGAACTATGGCTACACCTTC	CATSRGNYGYTF
TRBD1	TRBV7-9	NA	TRBJ1-3	TGTGCCAGCAGCTTGTACAGGGGGCAATTGCATGCTGGAAACACCATATATTTT	CASSLYRGQLHAGNTIYF
TRBD1	TRBV19	few	TRBJ2-2	TGTGCCAGTAGTATTTTCTCCGGGACAGGGCCCGGGGAGCTGTTTTTT	CASSIFSGTGPGELFF
TRBD1	TRBV5-6	NA	TRBJ1-3	TGTGCCAGCAGCTTCGACAGGGCCAGCTCTGGAAACACCATATATTTT	CASSFDRASSGNTIYF
TRBD1	TRBV5-6	NA	TRBJ1-4	TGTGCCAGCAGCTTATTCCAGGGGGGTGAAAAACTGTTTTTT	CASSLFQGGEKLFF
NA	TRBV7-9	NA	TRBJ2-2	TGTGCCAGCAGGGCCGACAGGGGGGAGCTGTTTTTT	CASRADRGELFF
TRBD1	TRBV7-6	NA	TRBJ1-6	TGTGCCAGCAGCCTCACCGGGACAGCCTCGGATTCACCCCTCCACTTT	CASSLTGTASDSPLHF